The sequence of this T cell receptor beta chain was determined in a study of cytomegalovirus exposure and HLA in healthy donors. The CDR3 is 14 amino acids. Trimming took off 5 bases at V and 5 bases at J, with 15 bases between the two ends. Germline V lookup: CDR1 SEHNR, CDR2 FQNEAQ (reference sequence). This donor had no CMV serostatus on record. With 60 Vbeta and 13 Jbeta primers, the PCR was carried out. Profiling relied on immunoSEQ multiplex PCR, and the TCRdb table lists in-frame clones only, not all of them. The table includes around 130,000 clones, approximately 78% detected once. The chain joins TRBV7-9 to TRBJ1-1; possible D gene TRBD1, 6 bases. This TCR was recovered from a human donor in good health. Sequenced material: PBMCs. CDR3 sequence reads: CASSPSTGFTEAFF. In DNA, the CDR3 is TGTGCCAGCAGCCCCTCTACAGGGTTTACTGAAGCTTTCTTT.